Following are 32 T cell receptor beta chains from one sample sequenced in a study of shared clonotypes between healthy human individuals. The data were produced by immunoSEQ multiplex PCR, yet TCRdb's version contains in-frame clones alone and is incomplete. The table lists around 940,000 clones, roughly 72% of them singletons. Sample: memory CD4+ T cells sorted from blood. The subset here: CD45RA-negative fraction. These receptors originate from a man aged 18 to 30 in good health.

This chain connects TRBV11-2 to TRBJ1-3; no definite D call. The germline CDR1 and CDR2 sequences are SGHAT and FQNNGV. V was trimmed by 6 bases and J by 0 bases, leaving 12 bases between them. The CDR3 has 15 amino acids. The CDR3: CASRQQPYSGNTIYF. The CDR3 DNA reads as TGTGCCAGCAGGCAACAACCGTACTCTGGAAACACCATATATTTT.

This chain uses TRBV2 with TRBJ2-2; the D is unclear. Germline V gene lookup returns CDR1 SNHLY and CDR2 FYNNEI. The CDR3 has 15 residues. V was cut by 3 bases and J by 5 bases, with 13 bases left in between. The DNA for the CDR3 is TGTGCCAGCAGTGAGTACGGCGCGAGAACCGGGGAGCTGTTTTTT. Encoded protein: CASSEYGARTGELFF.

This rearrangement joins TRBV5-1 to TRBJ1-4; D may be TRBD1 (5 bases). The CDR3 length is 14 residues. CDR1 and CDR2 from the germline V gene are SGHRS and YFSETQ. The V and J ends lost 2 bases and 4 bases respectively, with 9 bases between them. CDR3 DNA sequence: TGCGCCAGCAGCTTCCGGGGGTTTAATGAAAAACTGTTTTTT. Protein sequence: CASSFRGFNEKLFF.

The rearrangement uses TRBV10-2 and TRBJ1-5, with D possibly being TRBD1 (6 bases). Germline loops: CDR1 WSHSY, CDR2 SAAADI. V lost 9 bases, J lost 3 bases, and 18 bases lay in between. The CDR3 loop spans 15 amino acids. CDR3 bases: TGCGCCAGATCCGGGACAATGGGTGACAATCAGCCCCAGCATTTT. Translated: CARSGTMGDNQPQHF.

V and J are TRBV7-8 and TRBJ2-3; unclear D gene. Trimming removed 1 base at V and 0 bases at J, with 14 bases between. This CDR3 is 17 amino acids long. Looked up from germline, CDR1 is SGHVS and CDR2 is FQNEAQ. The CDR3 is CASSLEYGHPSTDTQYF. The CDR3 coding sequence is TGTGCCAGCAGCTTAGAGTATGGCCACCCTAGCACAGATACGCAGTATTTT.

The V and J genes are TRBV2 and TRBJ2-5; no clear D gene. V was trimmed by 8 bases and J by 9 bases, leaving 22 bases between them. The CDR3 totals 14 residues. Germline values: CDR1 SNHLY, CDR2 FYNNEI. This CDR3 reads CASLKPPADNSQYF. CDR3 DNA sequence: TGTGCCAGCCTTAAGCCCCCGGCGGATAATTCCCAGTACTTC.

This clone was picked up one time. The V gene is TRBV5-6, the J gene TRBJ1-1; D unclear. The germline V gene has CDR1 SGHDT and CDR2 YYEEEE. Trimming took off 0 bases at V and 6 bases at J, with 6 bases between the two ends. The CDR3 is made up of 12 amino acids. The CDR3 DNA follows: TGTGCCAGCAGCTTGGTGGTCTCTGAAGCTTTCTTT. Its protein is CASSLVVSEAFF. The full variable domain, with the rest looked up from reference TRBV5-6 and TRBJ1-1, is DAGVTQSPTHLIKTRGQQVTLRCSPKSGHDTVSWYQQALGQGPQFIFQYYEEEERQRGNFPDRFSGHQFPNYSSELNVNALLLGDSALYLCASSLVVSEAFFGQGTRLTVV.

The V call is TRBV10-2, the J call TRBJ2-7, with D perhaps TRBD2 (6 bases). Germline CDR1 WSHSY, CDR2 SAAADI. Trimming left V 7 bases short and J 6 bases short, with 13 bases between. This CDR3 region has 12 residues. The chain's CDR3 is CASTDGGREQYF. CDR3 bases: TGCGCCAGCACCGACGGGGGTCGCGAGCAGTACTTC.

For this clone: A far larger clone lies a single base away; this is likely a read error. The sample holds other DNA sequences that translate to the same CDR3. The chain carries TRBV11-2 and TRBJ2-1; 11 nucleotides line up with TRBD2. The CDR3 totals 15 residues. Germline V gives CDR1 SGHAT, CDR2 FQNNGV. CDR3 DNA: TGCGCCAGCAGCTCCCGACTAGCGGGACGGAATGAGCAGTTCTTC. Translated, it gives CASSSRLAGRNEQFF.

In its sample, this clone was seen once. The chain joins TRBV5-4 to TRBJ2-1; D remains ambiguous. The V gene lost 4 bases and the J gene lost 9 bases, with 8 bases spanning the gap. The length of the CDR3 is 11 residues. Germline CDR1 is SGHNT and CDR2 is YYREEE (reference sequence). The CDR3 is CASSRVGEQFF. The CDR3 nucleotides are TGTGCCAGCAGCCGGGTGGGTGAGCAGTTCTTC.

V and J are TRBV30 and TRBJ1-3; the D gene is possibly TRBD1 (5 bases). The germline V gene has CDR1 GTSNPN and CDR2 SVGIG (reference sequence). Between the trimmed V and J ends, which lost 0 bases and 0 bases, there was a span of 12 bases. This CDR3 is 16 amino acids long. Here the CDR3 reads CAWSVRKGSSGNTIYF. The CDR3 DNA reads as TGTGCCTGGAGTGTACGTAAGGGGAGCTCTGGAAACACCATATATTTT.

The gene calls are TRBV18 and TRBJ2-2; TRBD2 agrees at 8 bases. This CDR3 has 16 amino acids. V lost 2 bases to trimming and J lost 4 bases; unmatched junction nucleotides: 6. CDR1 is KGHSH, CDR2 LQKENI, per germline. CDR3 in amino acids: CASSPLRLAGTGELFF. Here the CDR3 DNA reads TGTGCCAGCTCACCATTGCGGCTAGCGGGCACCGGGGAGCTGTTTTTT.

V gene TRBV6-5 combines with J gene TRBJ2-1; the D gene is possibly TRBD1 (5 bases). The CDR3 has 14 amino acids. The germline CDR1 and CDR2 sequences are MNHEY and SVGAGI. The V end was cut by 6 bases, the J end by 7 bases, with 16 bases between. In DNA, the CDR3 is TGTGCCAGCAGCAGAGGACATACTGAAAATGAGCAGTTCTTC. Protein: CASSRGHTENEQFF.

The count of this clone is one. The chain is built from TRBV4-1 and TRBJ2-1; maybe TRBD2 (5 bases). V lost 3 bases and J 6 bases, leaving 18 bases between the germline ends. The CDR3 sequence is 16 residues long. Germline CDR1 reads MGHRA; CDR2 reads YSYEKL. CDR3 amino acids: CASSHATLTGSNEQFF. For the CDR3, the DNA is TGCGCCAGCAGCCACGCTACTTTAACGGGGAGCAATGAGCAGTTCTTC.

The CDR3 sequence is CASSLDGEIYNEQFF. CDR3 DNA sequence: TGTGCCAGCAGCTTAGATGGGGAGATCTACAATGAGCAGTTCTTC. The rearrangement links TRBV7-6 to TRBJ2-1, with D perhaps TRBD2 (5 bases). The CDR3 is 15 amino acids. V was cut by 1 base and J by 3 bases, with 10 bases left in between. The germline gives CDR1 SGHVS, CDR2 FNYEAQ.

A single count supports this clone. This sequence joins TRBV30 and TRBJ2-1, with D unclear. Per germline, CDR1 GTSNPN and CDR2 SVGIG (reference sequence). With 3 bases removed from V and 8 bases from J, the gap between germline ends came to 8 bases. The CDR3 is made up of 11 amino acids. The CDR3 DNA follows: TGTGCCTGGAGCGGTCAGGATGAGCAGTTCTTC. Translation gives CAWSGQDEQFF.

V and J are TRBV19 and TRBJ1-6; tentatively, D is TRBD1 (6 bases). V lost 6 bases, J lost 9 bases, and 18 bases lay in between. The CDR3 covers 15 residues. The germline gives CDR1 LNHDA, CDR2 SQIVND (reference sequence). The CDR3, as DNA: TGTGCCAGTAGAACAGGGCCCGCCGTAGGTTCACCCCTCCACTTT. It translates to CASRTGPAVGSPLHF.

This clone has just a few counts. The chain recombines TRBV6-6 with TRBJ1-5; D possibly corresponds to TRBD1 (6 bases). The germline CDR1 and CDR2 sequences are MNHNY and SVGAGI (reference sequence). The CDR3 totals 11 residues. The V end was cut by 5 bases, the J end by 15 bases, with 14 bases between. The CDR3 DNA is TGTGCCAGCAGTATCCGGGACATATGGCATTTT. It encodes CASSIRDIWHF.

This chain joins TRBV6-5 and TRBJ2-2; the D is unclear. V lost 4 bases and J lost 1, with 10 bases in between. Germline CDR1 MNHEY, CDR2 SVGAGI. The CDR3 length is 15 residues. CDR3 region: CASSLRKQNTGELFF. The CDR3, as DNA: TGTGCCAGCAGTTTGAGAAAACAGAACACCGGGGAGCTGTTTTTT.

This clone was recorded at least ten times. V gene TRBV19 combines with J gene TRBJ2-7; TRBD1 matches 7 bases. The CDR3 has 14 residues. With V trimmed by 4 bases and J by 2 bases, 5 bases remained unmatched. Germline assignment: CDR1 LNHDA and CDR2 SQIVND (reference sequence). CDR3 loop: CASSTTGLTYEQYF. Here the CDR3 DNA reads TGTGCCAGTAGTACGACAGGGCTGACCTACGAGCAGTACTTC.

The chain uses TRBV6-5 and TRBJ2-3, with 8 bases that match TRBD2. This CDR3 region has 16 residues. Germline V lookup: CDR1 MNHEY, CDR2 SVGAGI. Trimming at V came to 4 bases and at J to 3 bases, leaving 9 bases not matched to a gene. The CDR3 protein is CASSFKPGGRTDTQYF. CDR3 sequence (DNA): TGTGCCAGCAGTTTCAAGCCGGGAGGGAGGACAGATACGCAGTATTTT.

V usage is TRBV6-5 and J usage is TRBJ2-5, with 7 positions matching TRBD2. Germline CDR1 MNHEY, CDR2 SVGAGI. V gave up 7 bases and J gave up 5 bases; unmatched junction bases: 7. This CDR3 is built from 13 residues. Here the CDR3 reads CASTRDGGETQYF. CDR3 bases: TGTGCCAGCACCCGGGACGGGGGGGAGACCCAGTACTTC.

The V and J genes are TRBV11-3 and TRBJ2-3; D gene ambiguous. Germline V CDR1 and CDR2: SGHNT, YENEEA. V lost 5 bases and J lost 5, with 8 bases in between. The CDR3 length is 12 residues. The CDR3 protein is CASSPNGDTQYF. For the CDR3, the DNA is TGTGCCAGCAGCCCAAATGGAGATACGCAGTATTTT.

There are a few counts of this clone. The V gene is TRBV7-2, the J gene TRBJ2-1; D is undetermined. The CDR3 contains 13 residues. Trimming took 4 bases from V and 10 from J, leaving 14 bases between them. Germline V lookup: CDR1 SGHTA, CDR2 FQGNSA. In DNA form, the CDR3 reads TGTGCCAGCAGCTCCCCCCAAGCAATAGAGCAGTTCTTC. It specifies CASSSPQAIEQFF.

The chain combines TRBV30 with TRBJ1-3, with D possibly TRBD1 on 5 matching bases. Germline V gene data show CDR1 as GTSNPN and CDR2 as SVGIG (reference sequence). Deletions cut 2 bases from V and 4 bases from J, with 15 bases between. CDR3 length: 15 amino acids. CDR3 in amino acids: CAWSPGGVWGNTIYF. The CDR3 DNA reads as TGTGCCTGGAGTCCAGGAGGGGTATGGGGAAACACCATATATTTT. Full variable domain (outside the CDR3, taken from reference TRBV30 and TRBJ1-3): SQTIHQWPATLVQPVGSPLSLECTVEGTSNPNLYWYRQAAGRGLQLLFYSVGIGQISSEVPQNLSASRPQDRQFILSSKKLLLSDSGFYLCAWSPGGVWGNTIYFGEGSWLTVV.

The chain couples TRBV28 to TRBJ2-7; D gene ambiguous. This CDR3 has 13 residues. Germline V gives CDR1 MDHEN, CDR2 SYDVKM. V was shortened by 2 bases and J by 7 bases, with 12 bases between the two germline ends. CDR3 nucleotide sequence: TGTGCCAGCAGTTTACCAACCCCCCCGGAGCAGTACTTC. The encoded protein is CASSLPTPPEQYF.

The rearrangement joins TRBV11-2 to TRBJ2-1, with D uncertain. Germline lookup yields CDR1 SGHAT and CDR2 FQNNGV. V lost 4 bases to trimming and J lost 10 bases, with 14 bases between them. The CDR3 runs to 13 residues. For the CDR3, the DNA is TGTGCCAGCAGCTCAGCGTCCAAACCCGAGCAGTTCTTC. Its translation is CASSSASKPEQFF.

This clone was counted many times. The chain employs TRBV7-2 and TRBJ2-1; 10 bases are a match to TRBD2. Germline trimming cut 6 bases from V and 7 bases from J; bases unmatched to any gene: 9. This CDR3 is built from 15 residues. The V gene's germline CDR1 is SGHTA and CDR2 FQGNSA. The DNA for the CDR3 is TGTGCCAGCAGGCCAGGACTAGCGGAGGGGAATGAGCAGTTCTTC. Its protein is CASRPGLAEGNEQFF.

Notes on this clone: A read error is possible here, since a much larger clone lies one base away. This rearrangement joins TRBV7-9 to TRBJ2-7, with D unresolved. This CDR3 has 10 amino acids. Germline CDR1 SEHNR, CDR2 FQNEAQ (reference sequence). V was trimmed by 8 bases and J by 1 base, leaving 3 bases between them. CDR3 sequence reads: CASGSYEQYF. The CDR3, as DNA: TGTGCCAGCGGATCCTACGAGCAGTACTTC.

The chain links TRBV14 to TRBJ2-7; possibly TRBD1 for D (6 bases). The ends were cut back, 3 bases at V and 6 bases at J, with 18 bases in the middle. The CDR3 loop spans 15 amino acids. Germline V gene data show CDR1 as SGHDN and CDR2 as FVKESK. CDR3 sequence (DNA): TGTGCCAGCAGCCAGCACTCCGGGACATTAAGCGAGCAGTACTTC. Protein: CASSQHSGTLSEQYF. Full variable domain (outside the CDR3, taken from reference TRBV14 and TRBJ2-7): EAGVTQFPSHSVIEKGQTVTLRCDPISGHDNLYWYRRVMGKEIKFLLHFVKESKQDESGMPNNRFLAERTGGTYSTLKVQPAELEDSGVYFCASSQHSGTLSEQYFGPGTRLTVT.

This rearrangement joins TRBV2 to TRBJ2-7; 7 positions agree with TRBD2. The CDR3 has 13 amino acids. The V and J ends lost 3 bases and 4 bases, in that order; junction bases with no gene match: 3. The germline V gene has CDR1 SNHLY and CDR2 FYNNEI. CDR3 amino acids: CASSDLLAYEQYF. The CDR3 bases are TGTGCCAGCAGTGACCTACTAGCGTACGAGCAGTACTTC. Full variable domain (rest looked up from reference TRBV2 and TRBJ2-7): EPEVTQTPSHQVTQMGQEVILRCVPISNHLYFYWYRQILGQKVEFLVSFYNNEISEKSEIFDDQFSVERPDGSNFTLKIRSTKLEDSAMYFCASSDLLAYEQYFGPGTRLTVT.

The chain joins TRBV28 to TRBJ2-7; D tentatively fits TRBD1 or TRBD2 (5 bases each). The CDR3 has 13 amino acids. Germline V gives CDR1 MDHEN, CDR2 SYDVKM. The germline V and J ends were trimmed by 4 bases and 7 bases, with 14 bases remaining between them. The CDR3 DNA sequence: TGTGCCAGCAGTTCGGCAGGGAGAGATGAGCAGTACTTC. This encodes CASSSAGRDEQYF.